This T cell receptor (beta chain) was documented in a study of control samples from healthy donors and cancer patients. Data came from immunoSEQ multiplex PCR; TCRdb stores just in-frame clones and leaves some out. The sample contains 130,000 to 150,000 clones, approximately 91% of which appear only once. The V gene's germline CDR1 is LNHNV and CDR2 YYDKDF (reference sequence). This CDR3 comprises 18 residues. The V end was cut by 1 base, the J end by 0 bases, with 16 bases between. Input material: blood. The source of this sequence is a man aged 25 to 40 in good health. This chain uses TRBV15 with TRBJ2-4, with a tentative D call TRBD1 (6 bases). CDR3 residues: CATSRGDGGGLAKNIQYF. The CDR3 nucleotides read TGTGCCACCAGCAGAGGGGATGGGGGCGGTTTAGCCAAAAACATTCAGTACTTC.